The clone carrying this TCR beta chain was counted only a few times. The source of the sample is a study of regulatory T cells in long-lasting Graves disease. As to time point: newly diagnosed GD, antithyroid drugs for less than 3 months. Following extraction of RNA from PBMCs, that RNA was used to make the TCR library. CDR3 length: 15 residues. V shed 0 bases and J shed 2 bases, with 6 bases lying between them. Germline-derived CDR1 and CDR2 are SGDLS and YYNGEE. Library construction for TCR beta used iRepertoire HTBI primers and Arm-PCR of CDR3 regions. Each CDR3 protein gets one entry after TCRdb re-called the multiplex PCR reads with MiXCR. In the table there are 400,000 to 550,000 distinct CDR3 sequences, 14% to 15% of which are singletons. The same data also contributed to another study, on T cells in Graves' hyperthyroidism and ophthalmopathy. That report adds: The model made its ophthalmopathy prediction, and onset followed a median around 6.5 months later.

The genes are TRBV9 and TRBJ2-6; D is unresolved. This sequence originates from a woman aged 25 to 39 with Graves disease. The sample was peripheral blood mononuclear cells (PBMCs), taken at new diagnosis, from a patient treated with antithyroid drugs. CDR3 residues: CASSVDYPGANVLTF. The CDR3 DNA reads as TGTGCCAGCAGCGTAGATTACCCTGGGGCCAACGTCCTGACTTTC.